This T cell receptor (beta chain) was identified in a study of blood T cell repertoires in COVID-19 (dated by TCRdb to about 2020). For the study in its entirety: Collaborator samples came from the United States, Italy and Spain and covered acute and convalescent phases of COVID-19. The material from the prospective study consisted of cDNA or gDNA derived from T cells, B-cell-depleted T cells, or PBMCs. Deeply sampled blood TCRbeta repertoires from subjects exposed to, actively infected with, or recovered from COVID-19 were included in the dataset. The repertoires were made available in a free public database intended to serve as a resource for research on the immune response to SARS-CoV-2. The samples were drawn from the first 160 participants of the ongoing ImmuneRACE study and from more than 1,000 subjects provided by 6 global collaborators. Sample metadata almost always included a de-identified subject ID, COVID-19 status, age in years and sex. HLA class I and class II types, where available, came from metadata supplied by the sample provider rather than from assay-based typing.

Concerning this clone itself: No cognate antigen has been identified for it. Per-base quality was not reported, and no clone a single base away is much larger than it.

TCRbeta CDR3 regions were amplified from genomic DNA by means of the immunoSEQ Assay, a bias-controlled multiplex PCR. The source study handled its data this way. Nucleated cell counts per sample were estimated from amplification of reference gene primers within the assay. To quantify the absolute abundance of each unique TCRbeta CDR3 rearrangement, sequence reads were collapsed and filtered. For each sample, productive Simpson clonality was calculated as the square root of Simpson's diversity index over productive rearrangements. The table comes from immuneACCESS by way of TCRdb, which keeps in-frame sequences with V and J called. Part of the clones is missing from these tables; in studies checked, under half for an unresolved V gene and the rest for unknown reasons. V, J and clone size were drawn from that table, and D and trimming were deduced from the DNA. The sample has tens of thousands of clones on record, about 92% of them singletons. Of the sample, 0.4% to 0.55% is held by the ten largest clones.

What the authors observed across the whole study: The amount of clinical and demographic metadata varied by source and participant and was provided uncurated.

Spanning cysteine to phenylalanine, the CDR3 consists of 15 amino acids. Only the CDR3 portion is preserved as DNA: 45 bases, with reading frame beginning at the first base. CDR1 and CDR2 were assigned from the germline V gene as SGHDN and FVKESK. V is trimmed back by 3 bases and J by 9 bases, and the junction contains 8 bases that no gene match accounts for. One collaborating source in Seattle enrolled patients while the patients were actively infected and followed the patients over time throughout the course of disease. Each collaborating institution followed its own protocols to collect whole blood in K2EDTA tubes. For TCRbeta analysis, collaborator samples were shipped as frozen whole blood, as isolated PBMCs, or as DNA extracted from either sample type.

The sequence came from a man aged 50 to 59 with COVID-19, enrolled during active disease. The sequence is built from TRBV14 and TRBJ2-1, with 10 junctional bases fitting TRBD2. Sequenced sample: peripheral blood. CDR3 region: CASSQRGLAGVEQFF. The bases are TGTGCCAGCAGCCAGCGGGGCCTAGCGGGAGTTGAGCAGTTCTTC.